This T cell receptor (beta chain) was identified in a study of CD8+ T cells in alopecia areata. Study observations and caveats: It was less clear whether patients shared TCRs than it was in mice, possibly because of HLA. Scalp sequencing captures resident alphabeta T cells of normal skin too.

This clone was seen a handful of times. Its specificity is unknown. Treatment given: oral pan-JAK inhibitor, 5-10 mg twice daily. Following RNA extraction, reverse transcription yielded cDNA that acted as the sequencing template. Profiled with immunoSEQ multiplex PCR; TCRdb holds only in-frame clones, not every one. The sample lists 190,000 or so clones, more than 45% occurring once. Sequenced material: CD4+ T cells sorted from blood, taken at week 24, from a patient treated with tofacitinib. This TCR was recovered from a human donor with alopecia areata.

CDR3: CASSFRAAKETQYF. The CDR3 DNA is TGTGCCAGCAGCTTTCGTGCAGCCAAAGAGACCCAGTACTTC. The chain combines TRBV7-2 with TRBJ2-5; D is uncertain. From germline, CDR1 is SGHTA and CDR2 FQGNSA. V gave up 3 bases and J gave up 3 bases, with 11 bases separating them. CDR3 size: 14 residues.